The rows below give T cell receptor beta chains drawn from one sample of a study of CD8 T cells in ankylosing spondylitis. TCRdb independently ran MiXCR on the 5' RACE reads; one entry per CDR3 protein. The repertoire holds 25,000 to 35,000 distinct CDR3 sequences, with roughly 7.9% as singletons. Specimen: blood, either unsorted or a sorted T cell fraction (not recorded which). These receptors all come from a male donor with ankylosing spondylitis or in good health (not recorded which). Both conserved end residues are part of each CDR3. A D gene is named only where the DNA matches it firmly. Clone size is given for some rows only: seen once, a few or many times, or a class if the clone is expanded.

TRBV2	NA	TRBJ2-2	many	TGTGCCAGCAGCGGGCGACAGGTCGGGGAGCTGTTTTTT	CASSGRQVGELFF
TRBV7-7	NA	TRBJ2-5	many	TGTGCTAGCAGCTTCGGAGTGGTGGAGACCCAGTACTTC	CASSFGVVETQYF
TRBV7-8	NA	TRBJ2-1	many	TGTGCCAGCAGCTTTGAGCCTAGCCCCAGCTCCTACAATGAGCAGTTCTTC	CASSFEPSPSSYNEQFF
TRBV7-2	TRBD1	TRBJ1-1	few	TGTGCCAGCAGCTTAGTCGGGACAGGGGGCCGAAGTACTGAAGCTTTCTTT	CASSLVGTGGRSTEAFF
TRBV7-9	NA	TRBJ2-7	NA	TGTGCCAGCAGCTTAGATGAGGTCTGGGGTTACGAGCAGTACTTC	CASSLDEVWGYEQYF
TRBV9	NA	TRBJ2-1	few	TGTGCCAGCAGCGTAGTGCCTGAACTGAGGTATGAGCAGTTCTTC	CASSVVPELRYEQFF
TRBV5-1	NA	TRBJ1-4	many	TGCGCCAGCAGCCTCCAGGGTGGCCCCGATGAAAAACTGTTTTTT	CASSLQGGPDEKLFF
TRBV6-1	TRBD2	TRBJ2-7	many	TGTGCCAGCAGTCCCGCCGGACTAGCGGGACTCTCTTCCTACGAGCAGTACTTC	CASSPAGLAGLSSYEQYF
TRBV20-1	TRBD1	TRBJ2-5	many	TGCAGTGCGTTGACAGGGTGGGAGCAAGAGACCCAGTACTTC	CSALTGWEQETQYF
TRBV15	NA	TRBJ2-3	many	TGTGCCACCAGCAGAGAGATTGACGGTACAGATACGCAGTATTTT	CATSREIDGTDTQYF
TRBV5-6	TRBD1	TRBJ1-2	many	TGTGCCAGCAGCCTAGGGGACAGTAACTATGGCTACACCTTC	CASSLGDSNYGYTF
TRBV6-5	TRBD2	TRBJ2-5	many	TGTGCCAGCAGTTATCTGAGCGGGAGTGGTGAGACCCAGTACTTC	CASSYLSGSGETQYF
TRBV3-1	TRBD2	TRBJ2-3	few	TGTGCCAGCAGCTGGAGCGGGAGAAGCACAGATACGCAGTATTTT	CASSWSGRSTDTQYF
TRBV5-8	NA	TRBJ2-5	few	TGTGCCAGCACCCAGACAGGGAGGTCCCAAGAGACCCAGTACTTC	CASTQTGRSQETQYF
TRBV11-2	NA	TRBJ2-1	many	TGTGCCAGCAGCTTAGATCCCAACAATGAGCAGTTCTTC	CASSLDPNNEQFF
TRBV5-6	TRBD2	TRBJ2-2	many	TGTGCCAGCAGCTTGGCGGGACTAGCGGGAGAGTACGCCGGGGAGCTGTTTTTT	CASSLAGLAGEYAGELFF
TRBV3-1	NA	TRBJ2-5	many	TGTGCCAGCAGCCAAGATGGGCACAGCACGGGGACCCAGTACTTC	CASSQDGHSTGTQYF
TRBV7-2	TRBD2	TRBJ2-1	NA	TGTGCCAGCAGCCTTGGGAGGGTCGGCAATGAGCAGTTCTTC	CASSLGRVGNEQFF
TRBV27	NA	TRBJ1-6	many	TGTGCCAGCAGTCAAAGGGCCAGCATCCTCAATAATTCACCCCTCCACTTT	CASSQRASILNNSPLHF
TRBV5-6	NA	TRBJ1-1	many	TGTGCCAGCACCACCCAACGAGGGAGGACTGAAGCTTTCTTT	CASTTQRGRTEAFF
TRBV11-2	TRBD2	TRBJ2-1	NA	TGTGCCAGCAGCTTAGTGCGGGGGAGGAATGAGCAGTTCTTC	CASSLVRGRNEQFF
TRBV30	TRBD1	TRBJ1-1	few	TGTGCCTGGAGACCCGGACAGGTCCTCCCTGAAGCTTTCTTT	CAWRPGQVLPEAFF
TRBV5-1	TRBD1	TRBJ2-2	few	TGCGCCAGCAGCTGGGACAGGGGGCTTGGCGGGGAGCTGTTTTTT	CASSWDRGLGGELFF
TRBV29-1	NA	TRBJ2-3	NA	TGCAGCCCTATCCTTGACCCAGTAGATACGCAGTATTTT	CSPILDPVDTQYF
TRBV3-1	NA	TRBJ2-1	many	TGTGCCAGCAGCCAGGGGAGGCGGGAATGGAATGAGCAGTTCTTC	CASSQGRREWNEQFF
TRBV28	TRBD2	TRBJ2-5	NA	TGTGCCAGCAGTTTAAGCGGGGGGCAGGAGACCCAGTACTTC	CASSLSGGQETQYF
TRBV5-1	NA	TRBJ1-4	many	TGCGCCAGCAGCAAGGGACACCAATCAGAAAAACTGTTTTTT	CASSKGHQSEKLFF
TRBV5-1	NA	TRBJ2-7	many	TGCGCCAGCAGCTTGGCTTGGGGGGACGAGCAGTACTTC	CASSLAWGDEQYF
TRBV6-1	NA	TRBJ1-4	NA	TGTGCCAGCTCAATGGGACTTATTAATGAAAAACTGTTTTTT	CASSMGLINEKLFF
TRBV29-1	TRBD1	TRBJ2-7	many	TGCAGCGTTGGGAGACCGACAGGGGCTAACTACGAGCAGTACTTC	CSVGRPTGANYEQYF
TRBV2	TRBD1	TRBJ2-1	NA	TGTGCCAGCACCAGAGGGACAGGGGACGCCAATGAGCAGTTCTTC	CASTRGTGDANEQFF
TRBV10-2	NA	TRBJ2-5	many	TGCGCCAGCAGCCTAAACGTGGGAGAGACCCAGTACTTC	CASSLNVGETQYF
TRBV7-9	TRBD1	TRBJ2-7	many	TGTGCCAGCAGCCGATTGGGGGACAGGACCTACGAGCAGTACTTC	CASSRLGDRTYEQYF
TRBV27	TRBD1	TRBJ2-1	NA	TGTGCCACTGGTCGGGACAGGGGACATGAGCAGTTCTTC	CATGRDRGHEQFF
TRBV10-3	TRBD2	TRBJ2-1	NA	TGTGCCATCAGTGACTCTTTCGGGAGGGGGGACAATGAGCAGTTCTTC	CAISDSFGRGDNEQFF
TRBV9	NA	TRBJ1-2	few	TGTGCCAGCAGCGGTCAAGGGGCGACACTTCTGAGGGGCTATGGCTACACCTTC	CASSGQGATLLRGYGYTF
TRBV12-3/TRBV12-4	NA	TRBJ2-5	NA	TGTGCCAGCCTCCTTACAAACCAAGAGACCCAGTACTTC	CASLLTNQETQYF
TRBV6-1	NA	TRBJ2-5	many	TGTGCCAGCAGTGCTAGTTGGTCGCCGGGGGAGACCCAGTACTTC	CASSASWSPGETQYF
TRBV12-3/TRBV12-4	TRBD1	TRBJ1-1	many	TGTGCCAGCAGTTTAGAGGACAGGAGGGCTTTCTTT	CASSLEDRRAFF
TRBV20-1	NA	TRBJ2-3	NA	TGCAGTGCAACCCGGTCGGGGGTAGGAGATACGCAGTATTTT	CSATRSGVGDTQYF
TRBV6-4	TRBD2	TRBJ2-2	many	TGTGCCAGCAGTGAGGGGACTAGCGGGAGAGGGAACACCGGGGAGCTGTTTTTT	CASSEGTSGRGNTGELFF
TRBV28	TRBD2	TRBJ2-5	few	TGTGCCAGCAGCCGACTAGCTCGCGGGACCCAGTACTTC	CASSRLARGTQYF
TRBV14	TRBD1	TRBJ2-2	many	TGTGCCAGCAGCCAAGACAACAGGGGGCGTATCGGGGAGCTGTTTTTT	CASSQDNRGRIGELFF
TRBV20-1	TRBD1	TRBJ1-5	many	TGCAGTGCTAGAGACACAGGGGGAGGGGGGCCCCAGCATTTT	CSARDTGGGGPQHF
TRBV12-3/TRBV12-4	TRBD2	TRBJ2-7	many	TGTGCCAGCAGTTTACTAGCGGGAGCATCGCGAGGGGAGCAGTACTTC	CASSLLAGASRGEQYF
TRBV7-2	NA	TRBJ1-1	few	TGTGCCAGCAGCATAAACAGGAACACTGAAGCTTTCTTT	CASSINRNTEAFF
TRBV5-1	NA	TRBJ2-2	many	TGCGCCAGCAGCTTGAAAGGGGGTACCGGGGAGCTGTTTTTT	CASSLKGGTGELFF
TRBV29-1	NA	TRBJ2-3	NA	TGCAGCGTTGCTCTGGCAGATACGCAGTATTTT	CSVALADTQYF